This note documents a single T cell receptor (beta chain) sequence. TCRdb's copy holds only in-frame clones and misses some; the assay was immunoSEQ multiplex PCR. This table holds nearly 20,000 clones, about nine tenths found once. Germline V gene data show CDR1 as SGHTA and CDR2 as FQGNSA. The length of the CDR3 is 13 residues. The V and J ends lost 4 bases and 5 bases, in that order; junction bases with no gene match: 5. This sample was included in a study of OX40 agonist ivuxolimab in advanced cancers. This chain connects TRBV7-2 to TRBJ2-7; 7 bases line up with TRBD2. Source: CD4+ or CD8+ T cells sorted from blood, taken in a trial of the OX40 agonist ivuxolimab. The clonotype comes from an adult with an advanced solid tumor such as melanoma, head and neck, liver or kidney cancer. The DNA for the CDR3 is TGTGCCAGCAGCTCCTTTCGGGGGGACGAGCAGTACTTC. Protein sequence: CASSSFRGDEQYF.